This T cell receptor beta chain appears in the sequencing data of a study of cytomegalovirus exposure and HLA in healthy donors (TCRdb year 2017). With regard to the full study: An earlier analysis of roughly 500 of the donors reported roughly 270 Gb of sequence data and roughly 100 million unique TCR beta sequences from roughly 180 million T cells. Using immunosequencing, the study profiled T cell repertoires from 666 subjects and related those repertoires to cytomegalovirus serostatus. Approximately 310 gigabases of sequencing data and tens of millions of unique TCR sequences were included in an early release covering about 620 HLA-typed donors. The number of typed donors differed by locus: 629-630 for A, B, C, DRB1 and DQB1; some 500 for DQA1; 606 for DPA1; and around 470 for DPB1. Of the roughly 400 genotyped donors, less than 85% were placed in the genetic ancestry cluster associated with self-reported Caucasian donors. All discovery cohort repertoires had been generated on a single sequencing platform. To predict cytomegalovirus infection status, the study brought together high-throughput TCR immunosequencing, statistical association of individual TCRs with disease status, and machine learning. Because of strong linkage in the cohort, roughly five DR-DQ haplotypes were treated as single units for association and clustering. Genome-wide SNP genotypes for about 65% of the 666 donors were used in a later genetic analysis, which treated that subset as a discovery cohort. Among some 410 genotyped donors of the cohort, an average of around 240,000 unique TCR beta nucleotide sequences were sequenced per donor, about a sixth of them non-productive. Donor age, sex, ethnicity and CMV serostatus were collected together with the repertoire data. A later analysis re-analyzed previously published TCR beta repertoires from 500 to 700 donors and added high-resolution HLA genotyping to study TCR occurrence patterns. Class I and class II HLA loci were covered by the typing at four-digit resolution. Along with the approximately 700-subject first cohort, a separate validation cohort of approximately 110 different subjects was used. The study aimed to test whether signatures of past pathogen exposure could be identified by cataloging public T cell receptors. Rather than using new phenotypic data, the later analysis identified candidate immune exposures from TCR beta sequences and from how often those sequences occurred across donors. An earlier analysis of several hundred of the donors used high-throughput TCR beta sequencing to judge whether each TCR beta V gene segment behaved as functional or pseudogenic.

Trimming takes 2 bases off V and 3 bases off J; junction bases not matched to a gene: 12. Reading the germline V gene gives CDR1 SGHDT and CDR2 YYEEEE. The CDR3 sequence holds 17 residues, the cysteine and phenylalanine included. Of the read, only the CDR3 DNA is kept; its 51 bases are in frame from base 1. As concerns this clone: This receptor's antigen is unknown. No base quality information exists; no much larger clone differs at one position.

Findings and caveats that apply to the study as a whole: Specific HLA alleles were associated with about 17,000 TCR beta sequences at a false discovery rate of 0.05 in a later analysis. Presence/absence analyses assumed roughly uniform sequencing depth across donors, an assumption that may not hold. A later analysis found that most CMV-associated TCR beta chains appeared HLA-restricted, with HLA associations seemingly driven largely by CMV exposure. Some IMGT-functional V segments, including TRBV6-2 and TRBV6-3, could not be distinguished by the 87-base-pair reads and were therefore excluded. In this cohort, only TCR beta chains were sequenced, and detectable features were limited by the absence of alpha or paired-chain data. Because HLA typing was unavailable for some donors at each locus, only the typed subset was used in association tests. A later genetic analysis reported fewer N-insertions in productive TCRs among donors in an Asian-associated ancestry cluster than the roughly 640-donor mean. The authors suggested that the approach could potentially be extended to other disease states and immunological phenotypes. In an earlier analysis of several hundred of the donors, most TCR beta V segments were observed in productive rearrangements about 87% or about 30% of the time, broadly matching IMGT annotations. The study gave a list of 150 to 200 TCR beta chains associated with cytomegalovirus. In a later analysis, HLA-associated TCR beta chains were found to be more clonally expanded and to have lower generation probabilities than equally common non-associated chains. The sequencing pipeline was judged likely to have produced a cluster of highly shared sequence variants as a technical artifact. Linkage disequilibrium might explain the correlated functional status among segregating V segments, but an unknown experimental factor could not be ruled out. When HLA alleles, especially DR and DQ, strongly co-occurred, TCR associations were difficult to assign to individual alleles. According to a later analysis, parvovirus B19, influenza, CMV and Epstein-Barr virus appeared linked to several top co-occurrence clusters. CMV serostatus was the only immune exposure information available for the cohort. A further reported finding was that TCR beta sequences accurately predicted the HLA-A and HLA-B alleles for most subjects in the first cohort. Most TCR sequences were seen in very few donors, while some public TCRs were found in many individuals. The classifier was reported to diagnose cytomegalovirus status with high specificity and sensitivity in both the original and validation cohorts. Approximately 18 rarely observed V segments, including chromosome 9 orphons, were excluded from the earlier analysis of 550 to 700 of the donors because counts were too low. Three of the identified cytomegalovirus-associated TCR beta chains were confirmed in vitro to be specific for cytomegalovirus antigens. A later genetic analysis associated a missense DCLRE1C variant with V-gene and J-gene trimming of TCR beta chains, and an independent cohort replicated the association. In a later analysis, the rate of TCR association differed among HLA loci, with DRB1 alleles having the most associated TCRs and HLA-C alleles having the fewest.

The library relied on the immunoSEQ multiplex PCR assay. For the multiplex PCR, a mixture combining 60 forward primers for TCR Vbeta segments and 13 reverse primers for TCR Jbeta segments was used. The CDR3 region of rearranged TCR beta genes was amplified from genomic DNA by a multiplex PCR assay. Amplified TCR beta libraries were sequenced as 87-base-pair reads on the Illumina HiSeq System. The paper's data handling went like this. In a later analysis, tens of millions of unique TCR beta chains were counted across the 500 to 850 repertoires, and approximately 11 million of these chains were shared by at least two donors. A nearest-neighbor algorithm error-corrected the raw reads and collapsed the reads into unique sequences, merging closely related sequences to remove PCR and sequencing errors. To assign V, D and J gene segments, CDR3 sequences were aligned to IMGT reference sequences. For a sequence to be retained, a match of at least six nucleotides was required to both a V gene segment and a J gene segment. A rearrangement counted as productive if the CDR3 had no stop codons and remained in frame with V and J, and every other rearrangement counted as non-productive. Following IMGT convention, CDR3 was defined as the stretch from the second conserved V-encoded cysteine up to the conserved J-encoded phenylalanine. The earlier analysis of a few hundred of the donors excluded any sequence lacking an unambiguous match to a single V gene segment. In an earlier analysis of some 590 of the donors, a V segment was called functional when productive rearrangements were above 56.7%, and segregating when the standard deviation between donors exceeded 5%. To diagnose cytomegalovirus status from the catalog of TCR beta chain sequences, a statistical classification framework was built. V and J gene assignment, in a later analysis, came from comparing TCR nucleotide sequences with IMGT/GENE-DB human TR gene sequences. The TCRdist pipeline was used in a later analysis to assign CDR3 sequences and most-parsimonious VDJ recombination scenarios. In a later analysis, each TCR beta chain was defined by its CDR3 amino acid sequence together with its V-gene family, and reads without a unique V-gene family were excluded. To address suspected cross-contamination and a sequencing artifact, a later analysis removed 592 highly shared, low-generation-probability nucleotide sequences. A later analysis calculated a clonal expansion index for each public chain from normalized within-repertoire ranks of inferred template counts. In a later analysis, generation probabilities were computed with a VDJ recombination model fitted to out-of-frame rearrangements, and the resulting probabilities were checked against IGoR. In a later analysis, TCR-TCR, TCR-HLA and TCR-CMV co-occurrence was scored with hypergeometric tests, and a repertoire-size bias correction was applied to TCR pairs. To estimate false discovery rates, a later analysis permuted the HLA or CMV assignments 20 times. A later analysis grouped co-occurring TCRs with DBSCAN, adding TCRdist sequence similarity when clustering within HLA-allele-positive subsets. Repertoires with fewer than 30,000 or more than 120,000 public chains, plus five repertoires with anomalous nucleotide sharing, were excluded from co-occurrence clustering. TCRdb mirrors the immuneACCESS table, restricted to in-frame sequences. Some clones are absent from its copies; in checked studies, under half trace to an unresolved V gene, and the reason for the others is unknown. The V and J calls and clone size come from that table; D and trimming were worked out from the DNA. In this sample the table shows around 150,000 clones, just under 65% of which occur a single time. Around 7.1% of the sample comes from the top ten.

The cohort consisted of 666 healthy bone marrow donors. At the time of sampling, all cohort members were nominally healthy, though unrecorded immune exposures were likely present. The donor tested CMV seropositive and was one of the 289 seropositive cohort members. Each donor provided a peripheral blood sample, and peripheral blood mononuclear cells were used for TCR beta sequencing. Genomic DNA was extracted from the blood cell samples with the Qiagen DNeasy Blood Extraction Kit. This clonotype was obtained from a woman aged 60-75 years in good health and CMV-seropositive. Source material: PBMCs. Here the chain combines TRBV5-6 and TRBJ2-3, with 7 middle bases fitting TRBD1. The DNA sequence follows: TGTGCCAGCAGCTTCAAAACAGGGAACAGGGGTACAGATACGCAGTATTTT. It codes for CASSFKTGNRGTDTQYF.